This TCR beta chain was sequenced in a study of CD8+ T cells in alopecia areata. Findings of the study overall: Lesional scalp exceeded normal scalp in clonality, especially in alopecia totalis/universalis.

Points on this clone: The antigen is undetermined.

The sample's treatment: oral pan-JAK inhibitor, 5-10 mg twice daily. PBMCs served as the source from which CD4+ and CD8+ T cells were sorted. RNA extraction and reverse transcription yielded cDNA as sequencing template. Using immunoSEQ multiplex PCR, the repertoire was profiled, and TCRdb retains in-frame clones only, with some absent. The table records 150,000 to 200,000 clones, less than 70% of them present only once. This CDR3 has 14 amino acids. CDR1 is LNHDA and CDR2 is SQIVND in the germline V gene (reference sequence). Trimming took 3 bases from V and 0 from J, leaving 6 bases between them. V usage is TRBV19 and J usage is TRBJ1-5; D is unclear. The TCR was taken from a human donor with alopecia areata. The specimen comprised CD4+ T cells sorted from blood, sampled at roughly week 49, from a patient treated with tofacitinib. Here the CDR3 reads CASSMRSSNQPQHF. The CDR3 DNA follows: TGTGCCAGTAGTATGCGGAGTAGCAATCAGCCCCAGCATTTT.